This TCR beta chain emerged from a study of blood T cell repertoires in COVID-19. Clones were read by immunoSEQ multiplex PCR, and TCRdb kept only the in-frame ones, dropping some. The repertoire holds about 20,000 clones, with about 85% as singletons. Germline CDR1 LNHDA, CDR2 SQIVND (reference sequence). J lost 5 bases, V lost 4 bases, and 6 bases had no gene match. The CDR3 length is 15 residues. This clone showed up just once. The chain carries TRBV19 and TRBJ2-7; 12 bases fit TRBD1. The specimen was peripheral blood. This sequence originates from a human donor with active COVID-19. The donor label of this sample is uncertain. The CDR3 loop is CASSSRDRGLNEQYF. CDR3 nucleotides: TGTGCCAGTAGTAGCCGGGACAGGGGGCTCAACGAGCAGTACTTC.